This TCR beta chain derives from a study of blood T cell repertoires in COVID-19. Study overall: Samples taken during acute and convalescent COVID-19 were collected in the United States, Italy and Spain.

Germline CDR1 and CDR2: LNHDA and SQIVND (reference sequence). The CDR3 length is 16 residues. Trimming removed 1 base at V and 0 bases at J, with 12 bases between. Sequencing used immunoSEQ multiplex PCR; TCRdb keeps in-frame clones, though not all of them. The sample consists of roughly 320,000 clones, approximately 85% of them appearing once. The chain carries TRBV19 and TRBJ1-1; unclear D gene. The sequence derives from a human donor in a cohort sampled during active COVID-19. The material sequenced was peripheral blood. DNA for the CDR3: TGTGCCAGTAGTATAGTTAAGCGGAAGGTGAACACTGAAGCTTTCTTT. Translation: CASSIVKRKVNTEAFF.